This TCR beta chain was recovered during a study of blood T cell repertoires in COVID-19. Study as a whole: Sources were T cells, B-cell-depleted T cells, or PBMCs; the material itself was cDNA or gDNA.

Participants' reported clinical history set cohort assignment. Donors in Cohort 3 counted as recovered after two negative PCRs, clearance, or symptom resolution. TCRdb's copy holds only in-frame clones and misses some; the assay was immunoSEQ multiplex PCR. This sample has approximately 200,000 clones, with more than 80% found just once. CDR1 SNHLY and CDR2 FYNNEI come from the germline V gene. The CDR3 extends over 13 amino acids. Trimming stripped 9 bases from V and 1 base from J, with 12 bases between. This TCR came from a man aged 30 to 45 who had recovered from COVID-19. The chain uses TRBV2 and TRBJ1-1, with D tentatively TRBD1 (5 bases). The sequencing sample was made of PBMCs or T cells enriched from blood (not recorded which). The CDR3 region has the DNA TGTGCCAGTGGAACCGACAGGAACACTGAAGCTTTCTTT. As protein: CASGTDRNTEAFF.